The 32 T cell receptor beta chains below all came from one sample that was sequenced in a study of T cell responses to AZD1222 COVID-19 vaccine. Repertoires were generated with immunoSEQ multiplex PCR, while TCRdb's copy carries only in-frame clones and drops some. The sample holds over 60,000 clones, around 87% seen once. Specimen: peripheral blood, collected on day 0 of AZD1222 vaccination. The origin of the receptors is an adult in good health.

The genes are TRBV6-5 and TRBJ2-7, with TRBD1 identical over 10 bases. Germline V lookup: CDR1 MNHEY, CDR2 SVGAGI. The V and J ends lost 8 bases and 6 bases, in that order; junction bases with no gene match: 10. The CDR3 totals 14 residues. The CDR3, as DNA: TGTGCCAGCGAACGGGGACAGGGGAGTCGCGAGCAGTACTTC. Translated, it gives CASERGQGSREQYF.

This clone was seen a handful of times. The J gene is TRBJ1-1, the V gene TRBV5-4; D is ambiguous. In germline, CDR1 is SGHNT, CDR2 YYREEE (reference sequence). V lost 1 base and J 1 base, leaving 5 bases between the germline ends. CDR3 length equals 13 residues. CDR3 region: CASSLPENTEAFF. In DNA, the CDR3 is TGTGCCAGCAGCTTGCCGGAGAACACTGAAGCTTTCTTT.

This clone has just one count. The chain has TRBV4-3 and TRBJ1-6; 8 bases map to TRBD1. This CDR3 has 17 residues. Germline V CDR1 and CDR2: LGHNA, YSLEER. The V gene end was trimmed by 1 base and the J gene end by 8 bases; junction bases not matched to a gene: 10. CDR3 region: CASSQVKFGTGDSPLHF. CDR3 nucleotides: TGCGCCAGCAGCCAAGTAAAGTTTGGGACAGGTGATTCACCCCTCCACTTT.

This chain uses TRBV12-3 or TRBV12-4 with TRBJ1-4; D unclear. CDR3 length: 12 amino acids. The V end was cut by 3 bases, the J end by 8 bases, with 7 bases between. CDR3 loop: CASSFFGEKLFF. The CDR3 nucleotides are TGTGCCAGCAGTTTCTTCGGGGAAAAACTGTTTTTT.

This chain joins TRBV10-3 and TRBJ1-2, with D unclear. The germline CDR1 and CDR2 sequences are ENHRY and SYGVKD. V was shortened by 1 base and J by 8 bases, with 11 bases between the two germline ends. CDR3 length: 13 amino acids. CDR3 DNA sequence: TGTGCCATCAGTGAGTTGACACTCGCCGGCTACACCTTC. As protein: CAISELTLAGYTF.

The chain joins TRBV4-1 to TRBJ1-6, with no clear D. Germline CDR1 MGHRA, CDR2 YSYEKL. Trimming took off 4 bases at V and 6 bases at J, with 16 bases between the two ends. The CDR3 totals 16 residues. CDR3 DNA sequence: TGCGCCAGCAGCCCATTAGGACGGACTCTTAATTCACCCCTCCACTTT. It specifies CASSPLGRTLNSPLHF.

The rearrangement joins TRBV7-9 to TRBJ1-1; D perhaps matches TRBD1 (5 bases). The CDR3 is 14 amino acids. V lost 5 bases, J lost 0 bases, and 10 bases lay in between. In germline, CDR1 is SEHNR, CDR2 FQNEAQ (reference sequence). DNA for the CDR3: TGTGCCAGCAGCAGACAGACAATGAACACTGAAGCTTTCTTT. Residues: CASSRQTMNTEAFF.

The chain couples TRBV28 to TRBJ2-7; D is possibly TRBD2 (5 bases). The V end was cut by 7 bases, the J end by 2 bases, with 18 bases between. Germline values: CDR1 MDHEN, CDR2 SYDVKM. The CDR3 has 15 amino acids. The CDR3, as DNA: TGTGCCAGCAAATCCCTCGGATACGGGGCCTACGAGCAGTACTTC. As protein: CASKSLGYGAYEQYF.

This chain links TRBV28 with TRBJ2-7, with 10 positions matching TRBD1. The CDR3 is 15 amino acids. Germline trimming cut 2 bases from V and 9 bases from J; bases unmatched to any gene: 10. The germline V gene has CDR1 MDHEN and CDR2 SYDVKM. CDR3 protein: CASSLPWDRGIVQYF. Written as DNA, the CDR3 is TGTGCCAGCAGTTTACCTTGGGACAGGGGTATTGTGCAGTACTTC.

The chain links TRBV5-1 to TRBJ1-2; tentative D call: TRBD1 (6 bases). The CDR3 runs 14 residues. Per germline, CDR1 SGHRS and CDR2 YFSETQ. Trimming removed 0 bases at V and 3 bases at J, with 9 bases between. The CDR3 region has the DNA TGCGCCAGCAGCTTGGGGACAGAAGACTATGGCTACACCTTC. Its protein product is CASSLGTEDYGYTF.

J is TRBJ2-1 and V is TRBV5-5; D unresolved. This CDR3 is 11 amino acids long. CDR1 and CDR2 from the germline V gene are SGHKS and YYEKEE (reference sequence). V was shortened by 5 bases and J by 10 bases, with 10 bases between the two germline ends. CDR3 sequence reads: CASSVGYEQFF. The CDR3 DNA sequence: TGTGCCAGCAGTGTGGGTTACGAGCAGTTCTTC.

The rearrangement links TRBV7-6 to TRBJ2-1, with 11 bases identical to TRBD1. V shed 4 bases, J shed 6 bases, and the junction held 14 bases outside the gene matches. The CDR3 runs to 18 residues. Germline V lookup: CDR1 SGHVS, CDR2 FNYEAQ. In DNA form, the CDR3 reads TGTGCCAGCAGCTCGTGGACAGGGGGCCTTGAAAGGACCAATGAGCAGTTCTTC. Protein: CASSSWTGGLERTNEQFF. Full variable domain (remainder filled in from reference TRBV7-6 and TRBJ2-1): GAGVSQSPRYKVTKRGQDVALRCDPISGHVSLYWYRQALGQGPEFLTYFNYEAQQDKSGLPNDRFSAERPEGSISTLTIQRTEQRDSAMYRCASSSWTGGLERTNEQFFGPGTRLTVL.

The rearrangement joins TRBV10-1 to TRBJ1-5; D is perhaps TRBD1 (6 bases). The CDR3 contains 9 residues. With 9 bases removed from V and 13 bases from J, the gap between germline ends came to 10 bases. Germline lookup yields CDR1 WNHNN and CDR2 SYGVQD (reference sequence). The chain's CDR3 is CARGGTQHF. In DNA form, the CDR3 reads TGCGCCAGAGGGGGGACACAGCATTTT.

V and J are TRBV5-1 and TRBJ1-4; TRBD1 matches 10 bases. This CDR3 is 16 amino acids long. Germline lookup yields CDR1 SGHRS and CDR2 YFSETQ. The V gene end was trimmed by 4 bases and the J gene end by 2 bases; junction bases not matched to a gene: 5. CDR3 sequence: CASSPGQGGTNEKLFF. The CDR3 coding sequence is TGCGCCAGCAGCCCTGGACAGGGGGGGACTAATGAAAAACTGTTTTTT.

This clone was detected many times. This chain joins TRBV3-1 (or the pseudogene TRBV3-2) and TRBJ2-5; the D gene is possibly TRBD2 (6 bases). The CDR3 consists of 18 residues. V lost 0 bases, J lost 3 bases, and 20 bases lay in between. Germline CDR1 LGHDT, CDR2 YNNKEL (reference sequence). In nucleotides, the CDR3 is TGTGCCAGCAGCCAAGAAGCGAAGGCGGGGACCCCGAAAGAGACCCAGTACTTC. Encoded protein: CASSQEAKAGTPKETQYF.

The V gene is TRBV6-4, the J gene TRBJ1-2, with 7 positions matching TRBD1. The J segment lost 4 bases and the V segment lost 6 bases, leaving 5 bases of the junction unmatched. This CDR3 is built from 13 residues. CDR1 and CDR2 from the germline V gene are MRHNA and SNTAGT. CDR3 sequence reads: CASSLTGPYGYTF. CDR3 DNA: TGTGCCAGCAGCCTGACAGGGCCCTATGGCTACACCTTC.

This clone has only a few counts. The J gene is TRBJ1-2, the V gene TRBV7-8; no clear D gene. From germline, CDR1 is SGHVS and CDR2 FQNEAQ. V shed 1 base and J shed 4 bases, with 13 bases lying between them. This CDR3 contains 15 residues. The CDR3 loop reads CASSLEAGSLYGYTF. The CDR3 region has the DNA TGTGCCAGCAGCTTAGAGGCGGGCAGCCTCTATGGCTACACCTTC.

The rearrangement uses TRBV30 and TRBJ2-2, with a possible D match to TRBD1 (6 bases). CDR1 is GTSNPN, CDR2 SVGIG, per germline (reference sequence). V was shortened by 3 bases and J by 5 bases, with 16 bases between the two germline ends. This CDR3 has 15 amino acids. The CDR3 protein is CAWRSRDTRTGELFF. The CDR3 region has the DNA TGTGCCTGGAGAAGCCGGGACACCCGAACCGGGGAGCTGTTTTTT.

This chain connects TRBV19 to TRBJ2-3; D remains ambiguous. There are 15 residues in the CDR3. Germline loops: CDR1 LNHDA, CDR2 SQIVND (reference sequence). V dropped 2 bases and J dropped 3 bases, with 12 bases sitting between them. The CDR3 nucleotides read TGTGCCAGTAGTATATTTGGACGTATGACAGATACGCAGTATTTT. This codes for CASSIFGRMTDTQYF.

This clone came up once. This CDR3 is CASRPTRTGGPYGYTF. CDR3 nucleotide sequence: TGTGCCAGCAGGCCAACTCGGACAGGCGGACCCTATGGCTACACCTTC. V usage is TRBV7-8 and J usage is TRBJ1-2; 7 nucleotides agree with TRBD1. The germline V gene has CDR1 SGHVS and CDR2 FQNEAQ. The length of the CDR3 is 16 residues. V lost 6 bases and J lost 4; bases outside the gene matches: 14.

The chain couples TRBV19 to TRBJ1-4; a weak D match, TRBD1 (5 bases). Germline CDR1 and CDR2: LNHDA and SQIVND (reference sequence). There are 14 residues in the CDR3. V lost 7 bases and J 6 bases, leaving 15 bases between the germline ends. CDR3 sequence reads: CASNEMRTHEKLFF. The CDR3 DNA reads as TGTGCCAGTAACGAAATGAGGACACATGAAAAACTGTTTTTT. Variable domain in full (rest from reference TRBV19 and TRBJ1-4): DGGITQSPKYLFRKEGQNVTLSCEQNLNHDAMYWYRQDPGQGLRLIYYSQIVNDFQKGDIAEGYSVSREKKESFPLTVTSAQKNPTAFYLCASNEMRTHEKLFFGSGTQLSVL.

The chain has TRBV5-1 and TRBJ1-1; no clear D. The CDR3 has 15 amino acids. Germline values: CDR1 SGHRS, CDR2 YFSETQ. V lost 0 bases and J lost 1, with 10 bases in between. The CDR3 protein is CASSLVMGQNTEAFF. In DNA form, the CDR3 reads TGCGCCAGCAGCTTGGTTATGGGCCAGAACACTGAAGCTTTCTTT.

The rearrangement links TRBV5-4 to TRBJ2-1, with TRBD2 matching 12 bases. The CDR3 length is 17 residues. V lost 4 bases, J lost 4 bases, and 9 bases stayed unmatched. Per germline, CDR1 SGHNT and CDR2 YYREEE (reference sequence). The CDR3 region has the DNA TGTGCCAGCAGCCAAGAGGGACTAGCGGGTATTTACAATGAGCAGTTCTTC. This encodes CASSQEGLAGIYNEQFF.

The chain carries TRBV5-1 and TRBJ1-2; D unresolved. V was clipped by 0 bases and J by 3 bases, with 6 bases between them. The CDR3 is 13 amino acids. Germline V gene sequence: CDR1 SGHRS, CDR2 YFSETQ. DNA of the CDR3: TGCGCCAGCAGCTTGGCCACAGACTATGGCTACACCTTC. This sequence encodes CASSLATDYGYTF.

CDR3 region: CASSLGQVVYNSPLHF. Here the CDR3 DNA reads TGCGCCAGCAGCCTGGGACAGGTTGTCTATAATTCACCCCTCCACTTT. The V and J genes are TRBV5-1 and TRBJ1-6; 8 nucleotides agree with TRBD1. The CDR3 is made up of 16 amino acids. Germline values: CDR1 SGHRS, CDR2 YFSETQ. The J segment lost 3 bases and the V segment lost 4 bases, leaving 6 bases of the junction unmatched.

V and J are TRBV10-3 and TRBJ1-1; a weak D match, TRBD1 (6 bases). Trimming removed 2 bases at V and 1 base at J, with 8 bases between. CDR1 and CDR2 (germline): ENHRY, SYGVKD. CDR3 length: 14 residues. The CDR3 nucleotides read TGTGCCATCAGTGAGCGGACAGCGAACACTGAAGCTTTCTTT. It codes for CAISERTANTEAFF.

The chain has TRBV27 and TRBJ2-1, with TRBD1 matching over 7 bases. The V gene end was trimmed by 5 bases and the J gene end by 2 bases; junction bases not matched to a gene: 6. The CDR3 has 15 residues. The germline CDR1 and CDR2 sequences are MNHEY and SMNVEV (reference sequence). CDR3 sequence reads: CASSHQGVTYNEQFF. DNA of the CDR3: TGTGCCAGCAGTCACCAGGGGGTGACCTACAATGAGCAGTTCTTC.

The rearrangement joins TRBV10-1 to TRBJ1-5; maybe TRBD1 (5 bases). V was cut by 3 bases and J by 6 bases, with 15 bases left in between. CDR1 and CDR2 (germline): WNHNN, SYGVQD (reference sequence). CDR3 length equals 15 residues. CDR3 in DNA: TGCGCCAGCAGTGACAAGGACGACGGGGCTCAGCCCCAGCATTTT. It encodes CASSDKDDGAQPQHF.

The rearrangement uses TRBV7-9 and TRBJ2-3, with 9 bases matching TRBD1. V was clipped by 5 bases and J by 3 bases; unmatched bases: 3. Per germline, CDR1 SEHNR and CDR2 FQNEAQ (reference sequence). CDR3 length: 14 residues. Written as DNA, the CDR3 is TGTGCCAGCAGCGGGACAGGGACAACAGATACGCAGTATTTT. Translated, it gives CASSGTGTTDTQYF.

The rearrangement joins TRBV10-2 to TRBJ2-7, with 7 bases lining up with TRBD2. This CDR3 has 14 amino acids. Germline values: CDR1 WSHSY, CDR2 SAAADI. V lost 2 bases, J lost 3 bases, and 4 bases stayed unmatched. The CDR3 DNA sequence: TGCGCCAGCAGTGAGGGGAGGGGATACTACGAGCAGTACTTC. It encodes CASSEGRGYYEQYF.

The rearrangement links TRBV28 to TRBJ2-3; 8 nucleotides agree with TRBD2. Germline lookup yields CDR1 MDHEN and CDR2 SYDVKM. Trimming removed 6 bases from V and 4 bases from J; junction bases left unmatched: 6. This CDR3 has 14 amino acids. DNA of the CDR3: TGTGCCAGCAGGGACCGAGCGGGGGCAGATACGCAGTATTTT. Translated, it gives CASRDRAGADTQYF.

The chain uses TRBV6-2 or TRBV6-3 and TRBJ1-2; D ambiguous. This CDR3 region has 13 residues. Germline V gene sequence: CDR1 MNHEY, CDR2 SVGEGT. Trimming took 2 bases from V and 4 from J, leaving 8 bases between them. The CDR3 coding sequence is TGTGCCAGCAGTTACGTAAGGAGCTATGGCTACACCTTC. Amino acids: CASSYVRSYGYTF.